This T cell receptor beta chain was observed in a study of shared T cell receptors in the human thymus. TCRdb's copy holds only in-frame clones and misses some; the assay was immunoSEQ multiplex PCR. The sample contains some 660,000 clones, about 90% of which appear only once. Between the trimmed V and J ends, which lost 2 bases and 0 bases, there was a span of 8 bases. The CDR3 has 15 amino acids. Looked up from germline, CDR1 is MDHEN and CDR2 is SYDVKM. These same records also appear under a second study, on human thymus T cells.

The clonotype originates from a boy in the first two years of life with a congenital heart defect. Sequenced material: thymocytes. The J gene is TRBJ1-5, the V gene TRBV28; TRBD1 is a possible D gene (6 bases). The CDR3 bases are TGTGCCAGCAGTTTAAGGGGGAATAGCAATCAGCCCCAGCATTTT. It codes for CASSLRGNSNQPQHF.